A single sample is the source of the 28 T cell receptor beta chains below, sequenced in a study of beta chain features in type 1 diabetes. Isolated RNA was reverse transcribed in full, so expressed TCRB transcripts were sequenced. Measured with immunoSEQ multiplex PCR; TCRdb has only the in-frame clones, and not every one. The repertoire holds some 140,000 clones, around a tenth seen once, with 0.6% to 0.85% in the top ten. The sequenced material came from central memory CD4+ T cells from blood. Source of these receptors: a man aged 18 to 35 in good health.

The chain links TRBV4-3 to TRBJ2-2; 10 bases align to TRBD1. Unmatched junction bases numbered 12, after V lost 0 bases and J lost 8 bases. The CDR3 length is 18 residues. CDR1 is LGHNA, CDR2 YSLEER, per germline. The CDR3 DNA reads TGCGCCAGCAGCCAAGATAGAACCGGGACAGGGGCGCGGGGGGAGCTGTTTTTT. Translation: CASSQDRTGTGARGELFF.

The chain carries TRBV5-1 and TRBJ2-2, with D tentatively TRBD2 (6 bases). CDR1 is SGHRS and CDR2 is YFSETQ in the germline V gene. The CDR3 sequence is 15 residues long. V shed 2 bases and J shed 5 bases, with 13 bases lying between them. CDR3 DNA: TGCGCCAGCAGCTTACCCTTGGGACTGACCGGGGAGCTGTTTTTT. Translating it yields CASSLPLGLTGELFF.

This rearrangement joins TRBV6-6 to TRBJ1-2; D gene ambiguous. The germline V gene encodes CDR1 MNHNY and CDR2 SVGAGI (reference sequence). The CDR3 loop spans 11 amino acids. Between the trimmed V and J ends, which lost 7 bases and 3 bases, there was a span of 6 bases. CDR3 nucleotide sequence: TGTGCCAGCACCTTAGACTATGGCTACACCTTC. Encoded protein: CASTLDYGYTF.

This clone came up a few times. The rearrangement uses TRBV5-6 and TRBJ2-2; TRBD2 matches at 7 bases. This CDR3 is 14 amino acids long. V lost 0 bases to trimming and J lost 7 bases; unmatched junction nucleotides: 3. Germline V lookup: CDR1 SGHDT, CDR2 YYEEEE. CDR3 in DNA: TGTGCCAGCAGCTTGGTTAGCGGGCACGGGGAGCTGTTTTTT. Its protein is CASSLVSGHGELFF.

This clone was observed a few times. The rearrangement uses TRBV18 and TRBJ1-1; TRBD1 is a possible D gene (5 bases). This CDR3 contains 14 residues. Germline V gene sequence: CDR1 KGHSH, CDR2 LQKENI. Trimming stripped 6 bases from V and 2 bases from J, with 13 bases between. CDR3 sequence reads: CASSEGRENTEAFF. DNA for the CDR3: TGTGCCAGCTCGGAGGGACGGGAAAACACTGAAGCTTTCTTT.

V gene TRBV5-4 combines with J gene TRBJ1-1; 7 bases fit TRBD1. CDR1 is SGHNT, CDR2 YYREEE, per germline (reference sequence). This CDR3 is 14 amino acids long. J was trimmed by 4 bases and V by 5 bases; bases with no gene match: 8. The DNA of the CDR3 is TGTGCCAGCAGGCGGAGACAGGGTGCCACTGAAGCTTTCTTT. Its protein product is CASRRRQGATEAFF.

J is TRBJ2-5 and V is TRBV12-5; 11 bases are a match to TRBD1. This CDR3 is 15 amino acids long. Germline loops: CDR1 LGHNT, CDR2 FRNRAP. V lost 7 bases to trimming and J lost 4 bases; unmatched junction nucleotides: 8. CDR3: CASALGQGGIETQYF. The CDR3 nucleotides read TGTGCTAGTGCCCTGGGACAGGGGGGGATAGAGACCCAGTACTTC.

This clone was observed a few times. V is TRBV25-1 and J is TRBJ1-1; 7 bases line up with TRBD1. Trimming took 3 bases from V and 1 from J; bases not matched to a gene: 2. The CDR3 runs 14 residues. In germline, CDR1 is MGHDK, CDR2 SYGVNS. CDR3 sequence: CASSDRQGNTEAFF. As DNA, the CDR3 is TGTGCCAGCAGTGATCGACAGGGGAACACTGAAGCTTTCTTT.

The V gene is TRBV6-5, the J gene TRBJ2-7; 9 bases line up with TRBD1. Germline V gene sequence: CDR1 MNHEY, CDR2 SVGAGI. The CDR3 loop spans 14 amino acids. The trim removed 7 bases at V and 3 bases at J, leaving 7 bases unmatched. CDR3 sequence (DNA): TGTGCCAGCAAACCGGGACAGGGAGACTACGAGCAGTACTTC. Translated: CASKPGQGDYEQYF.

In its sample, this clone was seen a few times. The chain joins TRBV7-9 to TRBJ2-7; D gene ambiguous. CDR3 length equals 13 residues. Germline V gene data show CDR1 as SEHNR and CDR2 as FQNEAQ (reference sequence). The V gene lost 3 bases and the J gene lost 3 bases, with 9 bases spanning the gap. CDR3 coding DNA: TGTGCCAGCAGCTTCTGGAGCGACTACGAGCAGTACTTC. This gives the protein CASSFWSDYEQYF.

This rearrangement joins TRBV6-5 to TRBJ2-1, with 7 bases fitting TRBD1. Germline CDR1 reads MNHEY; CDR2 reads SVGAGI. V lost 7 bases and J lost 7; bases outside the gene matches: 13. There are 15 residues in the CDR3. The chain's CDR3 is CASTQPTGDVNEQFF. The CDR3 region has the DNA TGTGCCAGCACCCAACCCACAGGGGATGTAAATGAGCAGTTCTTC.

This clone was found many times. The chain couples TRBV15 to TRBJ2-6; 7 bases line up with TRBD1. Germline trimming cut 4 bases from V and 0 bases from J; bases unmatched to any gene: 3. The germline gives CDR1 LNHNV, CDR2 YYDKDF (reference sequence). This CDR3 is built from 16 residues. The DNA for the CDR3 is TGTGCCACCAGCAAAGGACAGGTCTCTGGGGCCAACGTCCTGACTTTC. As protein: CATSKGQVSGANVLTF. The complete variable domain, with remaining parts taken from reference TRBV15 and TRBJ2-6, reads DAMVIQNPRYQVTQFGKPVTLSCSQTLNHNVMYWYQQKSSQAPKLLFHYYDKDFNNEADTPDNFQSRRPNTSFCFLDIRSPGLGDTAMYLCATSKGQVSGANVLTFGAGSRLTVL.

This clone was recorded at least ten times. The chain links TRBV18 to TRBJ2-1; possibly TRBD1 for D (5 bases). The CDR3 covers 14 residues. Germline CDR1 and CDR2: KGHSH and LQKENI. V was shortened by 1 base and J by 6 bases, with 10 bases between the two germline ends. CDR3 amino acids: CASSPQGLGNEQFF. CDR3 nucleotide sequence: TGTGCCAGCTCACCACAGGGGTTGGGCAATGAGCAGTTCTTC.

CDR3 nucleotide sequence: TGTGCCAGCAGCTTAGCGGAGGTAGCGGGGGGGCTAAGCCAAGAGACCCAGTACTTC. It codes for CASSLAEVAGGLSQETQYF. The chain combines TRBV11-2 with TRBJ2-5; 11 positions match TRBD2. The CDR3 totals 19 residues. Germline loops: CDR1 SGHAT, CDR2 FQNNGV. The ends lost 1 base at V and 1 base at J; junction bases unmatched: 11.

As regards this clone: At one boundary the junction diverges from the germline segment, which might be a read error. The chain couples TRBV28 to TRBJ2-7, with TRBD1 identical over 9 bases. CDR1 and CDR2 from the germline V gene are MDHEN and SYDVKM. The CDR3 totals 10 residues. CDR3 amino acids: CASSRDRVIF. The CDR3 region has the DNA TGTGCCAGCAGCCGGGACAGGGTTATCTTC. Together with reference TRBV28 and TRBJ2-7, the CDR3 gives the full variable domain: DVKVTQSSRYLVKRTGEKVFLECVQDMDHENMFWYRQDPGLGLRLIYFSYDVKMKEKGDIPEGYSVSREKKERFSLILESASTNQTSMYLCASSRDRVIFGPGTRLTVT.

The chain links TRBV29-1 to TRBJ1-2; 8 positions match TRBD1. The CDR3 contains 13 residues. The V and J ends lost 4 bases and 3 bases, in that order; junction bases with no gene match: 4. In germline, CDR1 is SQVTM, CDR2 ANQGSEA. CDR3 protein: CSVAAGGDYGYTF. CDR3 coding DNA: TGCAGCGTTGCGGCAGGGGGCGACTATGGCTACACCTTC.

The rearrangement links TRBV18 to TRBJ2-5; 11 positions match TRBD2. CDR1 and CDR2 (germline): KGHSH, LQKENI. CDR3 size: 15 residues. V trimming: 3 bases; J trimming: 1 base; junction bases outside the gene matches: 1. The CDR3 bases are TGTGCCAGCTCACCGGGACTAGCGGCCCAAGAGACCCAGTACTTC. This translates into CASSPGLAAQETQYF.

The gene calls are TRBV10-3 and TRBJ2-5; 12 bases line up with TRBD1. The germline CDR1 and CDR2 sequences are ENHRY and SYGVKD. With 6 bases clipped from V and 7 bases from J, the junction kept 6 bases outside the gene matches. The CDR3 has 14 residues. The CDR3 here is CAISRDRGPVTQYF. The CDR3 DNA reads TGTGCCATCAGCCGGGACAGGGGGCCTGTGACCCAGTACTTC.

This rearrangement joins TRBV18 to TRBJ2-7, with 7 positions matching TRBD2. This CDR3 contains 15 residues. Germline V lookup: CDR1 KGHSH, CDR2 LQKENI. The V gene end was trimmed by 8 bases and the J gene end by 3 bases; junction bases not matched to a gene: 13. CDR3 nucleotides: TGTGCCAGCCTAACATCGAGCGGGGAAAACTACGAGCAGTACTTC. It specifies CASLTSSGENYEQYF.

The chain carries TRBV4-1 and TRBJ2-3; 8 nucleotides align to TRBD2. V trimming: 0 bases; J trimming: 0 bases; junction bases outside the gene matches: 5. The CDR3 contains 17 residues. Germline CDR1 reads MGHRA; CDR2 reads YSYEKL. CDR3 coding DNA: TGCGCCAGCAGCCAAGAGTACGGGGGGGGTAGCACAGATACGCAGTATTTT. This codes for CASSQEYGGGSTDTQYF.

V is TRBV5-4 and J is TRBJ2-1; tentatively, D is TRBD2 (7 bases). Germline V gene data show CDR1 as SGHNT and CDR2 as YYREEE (reference sequence). This CDR3 spans 17 amino acids. Trimming took off 1 base at V and 0 bases at J, with 14 bases between the two ends. The CDR3 coding sequence is TGTGCCAGCAGCTTGTGGGGGGGGCGATTCTCCTACAATGAGCAGTTCTTC. This sequence encodes CASSLWGGRFSYNEQFF. Variable domain in full (rest from reference TRBV5-4 and TRBJ2-1): ETGVTQSPTHLIKTRGQQVTLRCSSQSGHNTVSWYQQALGQGPQFIFQYYREEENGRGNFPPRFSGLQFPNYSSELNVNALELDDSALYLCASSLWGGRFSYNEQFFGPGTRLTVL.

This clone was seen more than once but under ten times. The V call is TRBV4-1, the J call TRBJ1-6; D is possibly TRBD1 (6 bases). The germline V gene encodes CDR1 MGHRA and CDR2 YSYEKL. The length of the CDR3 is 16 residues. V dropped 3 bases and J dropped 0 bases, with 9 bases sitting between them. The CDR3 DNA reads TGCGCCAGCAGCCAGAGGACAGCCTCCTATAATTCACCCCTCCACTTT. This encodes CASSQRTASYNSPLHF.

This clone has just a few counts. V is TRBV6-1 and J is TRBJ1-5; D possibly corresponds to TRBD1 (5 bases). The ends were cut back, 6 bases at V and 2 bases at J, with 14 bases in the middle. From germline, CDR1 is MNHNS and CDR2 SASEGT. This CDR3 comprises 15 residues. CDR3 residues: CASSRQGGGNQPQHF. DNA for the CDR3: TGTGCCAGCAGCCGTCAGGGAGGTGGCAATCAGCCCCAGCATTTT.

A word on this clone: One end of the junction fails to match germline, which may point to a read error. The rearrangement joins TRBV18 to TRBJ2-7; D possibly uses TRBD1 or TRBD2 (6 bases each). In germline, CDR1 is KGHSH, CDR2 LQKENI. The CDR3 spans 13 residues. Here the CDR3 DNA reads TGTGCCAGCTCGCCACAGGGAGGCAACGAGCAGTACTTC. It yields the protein CASSPQGGNEQYF. The full variable domain, completed using reference TRBV18 and TRBJ2-7, is NAGVMQNPRHLVRRRGQEARLRCSPMKGHSHVYWYRQLPEEGLKFMVYLQKENIIDESGMPKERFSAEFPKEGPSILRIQQVVRGDSAAYFCASSPQGGNEQYFGPGTRLTVT.

This clone was counted a few times. The chain links TRBV5-1 to TRBJ2-7; 9 nucleotides agree with TRBD1. Germline V gene lookup returns CDR1 SGHRS and CDR2 YFSETQ. With 1 base clipped from V and 4 bases from J, the junction kept 6 bases outside the gene matches. The CDR3 is 15 amino acids. The CDR3 DNA reads as TGCGCCAGCAGCTTGTCCGGGACAGGGCCTTACGAGCAGTACTTC. This translates into CASSLSGTGPYEQYF.

Ten or more counts support this clone. This chain joins TRBV7-9 and TRBJ2-5; weak D call: TRBD2 (6 bases). The CDR3 runs to 14 residues. Germline loops: CDR1 SEHNR, CDR2 FQNEAQ (reference sequence). Trimming left V 4 bases short and J 2 bases short, with 11 bases between. This chain's CDR3 is CASSSGVVQETQYF. The CDR3 bases are TGTGCCAGCAGCTCGGGGGTAGTTCAAGAGACCCAGTACTTC.

The rearrangement uses TRBV5-8 and TRBJ2-5; the match to TRBD1 covers 10 bases. The trim removed 2 bases at V and 3 bases at J, leaving 7 bases unmatched. CDR1 and CDR2 (germline): SGHTS, YDEGEE. CDR3 length: 16 amino acids. CDR3 sequence reads: CASSFASTGGEETQYF. CDR3 DNA sequence: TGTGCCAGCAGCTTCGCGTCGACAGGGGGCGAAGAGACCCAGTACTTC.

The chain uses TRBV7-9 and TRBJ1-6; D remains ambiguous. V was cut by 0 bases and J by 6 bases, with 6 bases left in between. Germline V lookup: CDR1 SEHNR, CDR2 FQNEAQ (reference sequence). This CDR3 comprises 14 residues. CDR3 in amino acids: CASSLATGNSPLHF. As DNA, the CDR3 is TGTGCCAGCAGCTTAGCCACGGGTAATTCACCCCTCCACTTT.